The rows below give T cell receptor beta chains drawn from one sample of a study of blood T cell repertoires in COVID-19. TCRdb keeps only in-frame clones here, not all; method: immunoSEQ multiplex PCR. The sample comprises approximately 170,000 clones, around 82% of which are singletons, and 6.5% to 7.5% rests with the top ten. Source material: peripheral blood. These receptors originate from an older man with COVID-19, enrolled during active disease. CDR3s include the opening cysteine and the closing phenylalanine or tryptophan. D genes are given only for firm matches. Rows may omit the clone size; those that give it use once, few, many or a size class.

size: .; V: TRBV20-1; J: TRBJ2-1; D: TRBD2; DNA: TGCAGTGCTAGTAGCGGGGGGCCAACCTTTTTCTACAATGAGCAGTTCTTC; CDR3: CSASSGGPTFFYNEQFF
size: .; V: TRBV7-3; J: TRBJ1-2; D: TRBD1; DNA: TGTGCCAGCAGCTCGGGACAGGACAACTATGGCTACACCTTC; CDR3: CASSSGQDNYGYTF
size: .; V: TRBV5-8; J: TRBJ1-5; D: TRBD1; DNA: TGTGCCAGCAGCCGCACAGGGGGCGTTCGTAGTCAGCCCCAGCATTTT; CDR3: CASSRTGGVRSQPQHF
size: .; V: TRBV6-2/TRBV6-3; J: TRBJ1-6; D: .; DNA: TGTGCCAGCAGCCCTGGGGAAGGCGATAGACAGAACTTACGCTCCTATAATTCACCCCTCCACTTT; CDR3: CASSPGEGDRQNLRSYNSPLHF
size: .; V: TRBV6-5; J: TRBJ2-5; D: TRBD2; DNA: TGTGCCAGCAGTCCGGGGGGTTTTCAAGAGACCCAGTACTTC; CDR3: CASSPGGFQETQYF
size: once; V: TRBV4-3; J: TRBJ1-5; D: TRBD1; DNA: TGCGCCAGCAGCCGAGGGACAGGTAGCAATCAGCCCCAGCATTTT; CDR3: CASSRGTGSNQPQHF
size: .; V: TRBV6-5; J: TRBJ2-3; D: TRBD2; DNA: TGTGCCAGCAGGCCCGGGGGGGCGAATACGCAGTATTTT; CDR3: CASRPGGANTQYF
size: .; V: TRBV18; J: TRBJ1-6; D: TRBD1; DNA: TGTGCCAGCTCACCGACAACAGGGGGCGCCGATTCACCCCTCCACTTT; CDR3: CASSPTTGGADSPLHF
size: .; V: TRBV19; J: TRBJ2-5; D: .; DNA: TGTGCCAGTAGCTCGACAGACCAAGAGACCCAGTACTTC; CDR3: CASSSTDQETQYF
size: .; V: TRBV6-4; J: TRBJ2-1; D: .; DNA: TGTGCCAGCAGTGACCGTGCACAGGGCGGGGGTCCGAATGAGCAGTTCTTC; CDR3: CASSDRAQGGGPNEQFF
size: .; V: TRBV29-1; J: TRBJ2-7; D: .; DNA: TGCAGCGTTGAAGAGGCGGACAACTCCTACGAGCAGTACTTC; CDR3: CSVEEADNSYEQYF
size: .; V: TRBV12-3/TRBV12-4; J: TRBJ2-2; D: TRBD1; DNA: TGTGCCAGCAGGGGACAGTCGCCCGGGGAGCTGTTTTTT; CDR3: CASRGQSPGELFF
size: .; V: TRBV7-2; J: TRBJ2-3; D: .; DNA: TGTGCCAGCAGCTTAGTCGGCCAGGTCACAGATACGCAGTATTTT; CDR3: CASSLVGQVTDTQYF
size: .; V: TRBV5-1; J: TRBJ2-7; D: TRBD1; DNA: TGCGCCAGCAGCATCCGGGACAGCTTTACCTACGAGCAGTACTTC; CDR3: CASSIRDSFTYEQYF
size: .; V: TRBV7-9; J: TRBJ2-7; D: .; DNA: TGTGCCAGCAGCCGCGAAGGGGGGGCACTCTCCTACGAGCAGTACTTC; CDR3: CASSREGGALSYEQYF
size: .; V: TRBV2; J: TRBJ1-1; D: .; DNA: TGTGCCAGCAGTGCCAGGATCACAGGGAGTATGAACACTGAAGCTTTCTTT; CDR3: CASSARITGSMNTEAFF